The rows below give T cell receptor beta chains drawn from one sample of a study of identical twins. TCRdb re-called the 5' RACE reads through MiXCR, storing one row per CDR3 protein. The sample has 300,000 to 400,000 distinct CDR3 sequences, roughly 9% seen once. The sample was naive T cells sorted from blood. The receptors originated from a woman aged 50 to 65 in good health. Both conserved end residues are part of each CDR3. The order of the fields is V gene, D gene, clone size, J gene, CDR3 protein, CDR3 DNA. A D gene is named only where the DNA matches it firmly. Clone size is given for some rows only: seen once, a few or many times, or a class if the clone is expanded.

v_call: TRBV29-1; d_call: NA; clone_size: many; j_call: TRBJ2-5; cdr3_aa: CSVPRTRRGETQYF; cdr3_nt: TGCAGCGTTCCTCGTACCCGGAGAGGAGAGACCCAGTACTTC
v_call: TRBV6-2/TRBV6-3; d_call: TRBD1; clone_size: NA; j_call: TRBJ1-1; cdr3_aa: CASRQQGARQNTEAFF; cdr3_nt: TGTGCCAGCAGGCAACAGGGGGCGCGGCAGAACACTGAAGCTTTCTTT
v_call: TRBV5-1; d_call: NA; clone_size: many; j_call: TRBJ2-2; cdr3_aa: CASTARPGTGELFF; cdr3_nt: TGCGCCAGCACGGCCCGGCCGGGGACCGGGGAGCTGTTTTTT
v_call: TRBV10-2; d_call: NA; clone_size: few; j_call: TRBJ2-1; cdr3_aa: CASSAKGNEQFF; cdr3_nt: TGCGCCAGCAGTGCGAAAGGCAATGAGCAGTTCTTC
v_call: TRBV18; d_call: TRBD1; clone_size: NA; j_call: TRBJ2-1; cdr3_aa: CASSLQLGGYYNEQFF; cdr3_nt: TGTGCCAGCTCACTCCAGCTAGGGGGCTATTACAATGAGCAGTTCTTC
v_call: TRBV20-1; d_call: TRBD1; clone_size: many; j_call: TRBJ2-2; cdr3_aa: CSARDAGGANTGELFF; cdr3_nt: TGCAGTGCTAGAGACGCAGGGGGCGCGAACACCGGGGAGCTGTTTTTT
v_call: TRBV20-1; d_call: TRBD1; clone_size: NA; j_call: TRBJ2-4; cdr3_aa: CSAVWTGESLAKNIQYF; cdr3_nt: TGCAGTGCTGTCTGGACAGGGGAGTCTCTAGCCAAAAACATTCAGTACTTC
v_call: TRBV12-3/TRBV12-4; d_call: NA; clone_size: NA; j_call: TRBJ2-7; cdr3_aa: CASSLDVIYGGYEQYF; cdr3_nt: TGTGCCAGCAGTTTAGACGTTATATACGGGGGCTACGAGCAGTACTTC
v_call: TRBV10-3; d_call: NA; clone_size: few; j_call: TRBJ1-2; cdr3_aa: CAIKGEGRYGYTF; cdr3_nt: TGTGCCATCAAGGGAGAGGGTCGCTATGGCTACACCTTC
v_call: TRBV4-1; d_call: NA; clone_size: many; j_call: TRBJ1-1; cdr3_aa: CASSQVSRGRGTEAFF; cdr3_nt: TGCGCCAGCAGCCAAGTGTCCCGGGGTCGGGGCACTGAAGCTTTCTTT
v_call: TRBV28; d_call: NA; clone_size: many; j_call: TRBJ2-7; cdr3_aa: CASSLPRGGYYEQYF; cdr3_nt: TGTGCCAGCAGTTTACCCCGGGGCGGGTACTACGAGCAGTACTTC
v_call: TRBV12-3/TRBV12-4; d_call: NA; clone_size: few; j_call: TRBJ2-7; cdr3_aa: CASTIGSYEQYF; cdr3_nt: TGTGCCAGCACAATAGGCTCCTACGAGCAGTACTTC
v_call: TRBV12-3/TRBV12-4; d_call: NA; clone_size: NA; j_call: TRBJ2-3; cdr3_aa: CASSLGGRDTQYF; cdr3_nt: TGTGCCAGCAGTTTAGGAGGGCGAGATACGCAGTATTTT
v_call: TRBV7-3; d_call: TRBD2; clone_size: NA; j_call: TRBJ2-1; cdr3_aa: CASSPGGGEHEQFF; cdr3_nt: TGTGCCAGCAGCCCCGGGGGGGGAGAGCATGAGCAGTTCTTC
v_call: TRBV29-1; d_call: NA; clone_size: NA; j_call: TRBJ2-1; cdr3_aa: CSVEDLRDEQFF; cdr3_nt: TGCAGCGTTGAAGATCTTAGGGATGAGCAGTTCTTC
v_call: TRBV5-1; d_call: NA; clone_size: many; j_call: TRBJ2-3; cdr3_aa: CASSLGDITTDTQYF; cdr3_nt: TGCGCCAGCAGCTTGGGGGACATAACCACAGATACGCAGTATTTT
v_call: TRBV5-1; d_call: NA; clone_size: many; j_call: TRBJ1-1; cdr3_aa: CASSLGNVEAFF; cdr3_nt: TGCGCCAGCAGCTTGGGTAATGTTGAAGCTTTCTTT
v_call: TRBV24-1; d_call: TRBD1; clone_size: few; j_call: TRBJ2-2; cdr3_aa: CATSDDGTGGSTGELFF; cdr3_nt: TGTGCCACCAGTGACGACGGAACAGGGGGCTCCACCGGGGAGCTGTTTTTT
v_call: TRBV6-5; d_call: NA; clone_size: few; j_call: TRBJ1-4; cdr3_aa: CASRVTNSPTNEKLFF; cdr3_nt: TGTGCCAGCAGGGTGACAAATTCTCCAACTAATGAAAAACTGTTTTTT
v_call: TRBV12-3/TRBV12-4; d_call: TRBD2; clone_size: many; j_call: TRBJ2-5; cdr3_aa: CASRSSGREETQYF; cdr3_nt: TGTGCCAGCAGGTCTAGCGGGAGGGAAGAGACCCAGTACTTC
v_call: TRBV9; d_call: NA; clone_size: few; j_call: TRBJ2-1; cdr3_aa: CASSPTNEQFF; cdr3_nt: TGTGCCAGCAGCCCTACGAATGAGCAGTTCTTC
v_call: TRBV6-2/TRBV6-3; d_call: NA; clone_size: NA; j_call: TRBJ1-1; cdr3_aa: CASSYSRVGVRTEAFF; cdr3_nt: TGTGCCAGCAGTTACTCGAGGGTGGGTGTCAGGACTGAAGCTTTCTTT
v_call: TRBV5-1; d_call: TRBD1; clone_size: many; j_call: TRBJ2-7; cdr3_aa: CASSWTGDYEQYF; cdr3_nt: TGCGCCAGCAGCTGGACAGGGGATTACGAGCAGTACTTC
v_call: TRBV6-1; d_call: NA; clone_size: many; j_call: TRBJ2-3; cdr3_aa: CASRGFRGTDTQYF; cdr3_nt: TGTGCCAGCAGAGGATTCAGGGGCACAGATACGCAGTATTTT
v_call: TRBV24-1; d_call: NA; clone_size: NA; j_call: TRBJ2-1; cdr3_aa: CATSESGTYNEQFF; cdr3_nt: TGTGCCACCAGTGAATCCGGGACTTACAATGAGCAGTTCTTC
v_call: TRBV12-5; d_call: NA; clone_size: NA; j_call: TRBJ2-2; cdr3_aa: CASGQVDANTGELFF; cdr3_nt: TGTGCTAGTGGTCAAGTTGACGCGAACACCGGGGAGCTGTTTTTT
v_call: TRBV4-1; d_call: NA; clone_size: few; j_call: TRBJ2-1; cdr3_aa: CASSQVPRSVQFF; cdr3_nt: TGCGCCAGCAGCCAAGTACCTAGGAGCGTTCAGTTCTTC
v_call: TRBV7-9; d_call: TRBD2; clone_size: NA; j_call: TRBJ2-1; cdr3_aa: CASSPGREASEQFF; cdr3_nt: TGTGCCAGCAGCCCCGGGCGGGAGGCTTCTGAGCAGTTCTTC
v_call: TRBV15; d_call: NA; clone_size: many; j_call: TRBJ2-3; cdr3_aa: CATSREMSDTQYF; cdr3_nt: TGTGCCACCAGCAGAGAGATGTCAGATACGCAGTATTTT
v_call: TRBV3-1; d_call: NA; clone_size: NA; j_call: TRBJ2-1; cdr3_aa: CASSQDPGTNEQFF; cdr3_nt: TGTGCCAGCAGCCAAGATCCGGGGACAAATGAGCAGTTCTTC
v_call: TRBV29-1; d_call: NA; clone_size: many; j_call: TRBJ2-2; cdr3_aa: CSVGGLVGTGELFF; cdr3_nt: TGCAGCGTTGGGGGTCTCGTCGGCACCGGGGAGCTGTTTTTT
v_call: TRBV19; d_call: NA; clone_size: few; j_call: TRBJ1-2; cdr3_aa: CASSIWDNYGYTF; cdr3_nt: TGTGCCAGTAGTATTTGGGACAACTATGGCTACACCTTC
v_call: TRBV27; d_call: NA; clone_size: NA; j_call: TRBJ1-5; cdr3_aa: CASRGTQLYNQPQHF; cdr3_nt: TGTGCCAGCAGGGGGACCCAGCTTTACAATCAGCCCCAGCATTTT
v_call: TRBV12-3/TRBV12-4; d_call: TRBD1; clone_size: many; j_call: TRBJ1-6; cdr3_aa: CASSLRTGQNSPLHF; cdr3_nt: TGTGCCAGCAGTCTCCGGACAGGTCAGAATTCACCCCTCCACTTT
v_call: TRBV10-3; d_call: NA; clone_size: NA; j_call: TRBJ1-2; cdr3_aa: CAISESGSAGEGPNYGYTF; cdr3_nt: TGTGCCATCAGTGAGTCAGGTTCGGCAGGCGAAGGGCCTAACTATGGCTACACCTTC
v_call: TRBV2; d_call: NA; clone_size: NA; j_call: TRBJ2-3; cdr3_aa: CASLRDTDTQYF; cdr3_nt: TGTGCCAGCTTACGGGACACAGATACGCAGTATTTT
v_call: TRBV2; d_call: TRBD2; clone_size: many; j_call: TRBJ2-1; cdr3_aa: CASRLAGGEGKNEQFF; cdr3_nt: TGTGCCAGCAGACTAGCTGGGGGGGAGGGCAAGAATGAGCAGTTCTTC
v_call: TRBV6-5; d_call: TRBD2; clone_size: many; j_call: TRBJ2-5; cdr3_aa: CASSRLAETQYF; cdr3_nt: TGTGCCAGCAGTCGACTAGCAGAGACCCAGTACTTC
v_call: TRBV5-6; d_call: TRBD2; clone_size: NA; j_call: TRBJ2-3; cdr3_aa: CASSFLAGGRTDTQYF; cdr3_nt: TGTGCCAGCAGCTTCCTAGCGGGGGGACGCACAGATACGCAGTATTTT
v_call: TRBV27; d_call: NA; clone_size: many; j_call: TRBJ2-3; cdr3_aa: CASRSYIGGTDTQYF; cdr3_nt: TGTGCCAGCAGATCATATATCGGTGGCACAGATACGCAGTATTTT
v_call: TRBV9; d_call: TRBD2; clone_size: many; j_call: TRBJ2-1; cdr3_aa: CASSGPGLDQRSSYNEQFF; cdr3_nt: TGTGCCAGCAGCGGACCGGGACTAGATCAACGGAGCTCCTACAATGAGCAGTTCTTC
v_call: TRBV12-3/TRBV12-4; d_call: TRBD1; clone_size: NA; j_call: TRBJ2-3; cdr3_aa: CASSSWGQGPYQLTDTQYF; cdr3_nt: TGTGCCAGCAGTTCGTGGGGACAGGGCCCTTACCAACTCACAGATACGCAGTATTTT
v_call: TRBV5-1; d_call: TRBD1; clone_size: few; j_call: TRBJ2-6; cdr3_aa: CASSVFRRDRVSGANVLTF; cdr3_nt: TGCGCCAGCAGCGTGTTCCGGCGGGACAGGGTGTCCGGGGCCAACGTCCTGACTTTC
v_call: TRBV15; d_call: TRBD2; clone_size: NA; j_call: TRBJ2-3; cdr3_aa: CATSRDLSGRATDTQYF; cdr3_nt: TGTGCCACCAGCAGAGACCTTAGCGGGAGGGCCACAGATACGCAGTATTTT
v_call: TRBV20-1; d_call: NA; clone_size: few; j_call: TRBJ1-1; cdr3_aa: CSARVLGGSEAFF; cdr3_nt: TGCAGTGCTAGAGTCCTGGGTGGTTCTGAAGCTTTCTTT
v_call: TRBV9; d_call: TRBD1; clone_size: few; j_call: TRBJ1-5; cdr3_aa: CASSATGVAQPQHF; cdr3_nt: TGTGCCAGCAGCGCGACAGGGGTGGCTCAGCCCCAGCATTTT
v_call: TRBV5-1; d_call: TRBD1; clone_size: many; j_call: TRBJ2-7; cdr3_aa: CASSPFRDRAYEQYF; cdr3_nt: TGCGCCAGCAGTCCATTCCGGGACAGGGCCTACGAGCAGTACTTC